The following is a T cell receptor (beta chain) sequence with its context. The CDR3 sequence is 16 residues long. J lost 4 bases, V lost 8 bases, and 6 bases had no gene match. Germline V gene lookup returns CDR1 LGHNT and CDR2 FRNRAP. Libraries were prepared by immunoSEQ multiplex PCR; TCRdb keeps only in-frame clonotypes and omits some of them. The table has some 270,000 clones, approximately 88% seen once. The data were taken from a study of blood T cell repertoires in COVID-19. The clonotype comes from a woman aged 40 to 50 who had recovered from COVID-19. Sequencing input: PBMCs or T cells enriched from blood (not recorded which). The chain links TRBV12-5 to TRBJ2-1; 15 nucleotides line up with TRBD2. The CDR3, as DNA: TGTGCTAGTAAAACCGGGACTAGCGGGGGGTACAATGAGCAGTTCTTC. This sequence encodes CASKTGTSGGYNEQFF.